A selection of T cell receptor beta chains follows, all from one sample in a study of blood T cell repertoires in COVID-19. The table came from immunoSEQ multiplex PCR; TCRdb's copy has only in-frame clones and leaves some out. The data hold around 72,000 clones, with 87% observed a single time. Sequenced material: peripheral blood. Source of these receptors: a woman between 50 and 59 years old with acute or convalescent COVID-19. The CDR3 runs from the conserved cysteine through the conserved F or W. Each record gives: D gene, V gene, CDR3 protein. A D gene is named only where the DNA matches it firmly.

-	TRBV19	CASSPSRVANVLTF
TRBD1	TRBV6-6	CASSLPGQGYGEQYF
TRBD1	TRBV9	CASSVAGTGMNEQFF
-	TRBV5-1	CASSDGNIYGYTF
-	TRBV6-5	CASSYHDSYEQYF
-	TRBV7-9	CASSIPGGEQYF
TRBD1	TRBV5-4	CASSLERGPGAFF
-	TRBV30	CAWSVAGASYASPLHF
-	TRBV3-1/TRBV3-2	CASSRSTYEQYF
TRBD1	TRBV7-2	CASSLGGTVSGNTIYF
TRBD2	TRBV6-2/TRBV6-3	CASSYLLAGVFEQYF
TRBD1	TRBV5-4	CASSLALGTDTEAFF
-	TRBV27	CASSLFGTGATNEKLFF
TRBD1	TRBV14	CASSRRQGTYNEQFF
TRBD1	TRBV9	CASSVALTGPTGELFF
-	TRBV9	CASSEGSISGNTIYF
-	TRBV19	CAVADRGGNEKLFF
TRBD1	TRBV5-8	CASSLTGAQETQYF
TRBD1	TRBV29-1	CSVQDRGVGYTF
TRBD1	TRBV5-1	CASSLTGGNTEAFF
-	TRBV7-7	CASSLAPGGSGNTIYF
-	TRBV6-2/TRBV6-3	CASSSGTSQETQYF
-	TRBV7-2	CASSQTEETQYF
-	TRBV2	CASSGHMNTEAFF
-	TRBV9	CASSVDRAKGGNSPLHF
-	TRBV4-1	CASSQDSLSNYGYTF
-	TRBV30	CAWRTAGAYEQYF
-	TRBV28	CAGSPGYNEQFF
TRBD1	TRBV12-3/TRBV12-4	CASSLAGQGARIF
-	TRBV7-2	CASSFPGVGNQPQHF
TRBD1	TRBV5-1	CASSPGTGANEKLFF
-	TRBV7-2	CASSLVGAREPQHF
-	TRBV5-1	CASSKDTTGNTIYF
TRBD2	TRBV28	CASSQGLAGYQGTQYF
-	TRBV12-3/TRBV12-4	CASRGADSPLHF
-	TRBV6-6	CASSYSGAQYYEQYF
-	TRBV13	CASSLYYNEQFF
TRBD1	TRBV6-5	CASRAPGTGFHEQYF
TRBD2	TRBV11-2	CASSSQRLAGDEQFF
TRBD1	TRBV12-3/TRBV12-4	CASSNTGEAGYTF
-	TRBV5-8	CASSSWTFAEGEKLFF
TRBD2	TRBV28	CACELAGGYEQFF
-	TRBV6-6	CASCCGDRGYTF